The clone carrying this T cell receptor (beta chain) was seen at least ten times. As yet, its antigen is unknown. The data originate from a study of human T cells and chemical hapten exposure. Study-level findings and limits: Donors had alopecia, so their immune response may differ from healthy people's.

Time point indicated: patch test 2, 6 weeks after DPC sensitization. Treatment described: therapeutic diphenylcyclopropenone sensitization with weekly scalp DPC. Alopecia patients, 18 to 70 years old and DPC-suitable, served as donors. As the library was built, unique molecular identifiers were attached to individual cDNA molecules. Per the study methods: Counting gave a median of roughly 97,000 TCRs per sample, with values ranging from 23,224 to 690,600. TCRdb passed the RACE reads through MiXCR, listing each CDR3 protein once. Clone size and V and J calls follow TCRdb, not the original study. This sample yields under 100,000 distinct CDR3 sequences, of which roughly an eighth are seen a single time; approximately 3.3% belongs to the top ten. This sample comprised whole blood, obtained in connection with sensitization to the hapten diphenylcyclopropenone (DPC). This sequence originates from a woman between 35 and 50 years old with alopecia areata. Some clones in this sample may be carry-over from other donors' samples.

The CDR3 reads CASSQSLGARRSRGGISPQHF. As DNA, the CDR3 is TGCGCCAGCAGTCAATCTTTGGGGGCGCGAAGGAGTCGGGGCGGGATCAGCCCCCAGCATTTT. The J gene is TRBJ1-5, the V gene TRBV23-1; D is perhaps TRBD1 (6 bases). TRBV23-1 is assigned to the ORF class and has an uncertain function. Trimming pared 0 bases from V and 10 bases from J, leaving 34 bases between. The CDR3 length is 21 residues.